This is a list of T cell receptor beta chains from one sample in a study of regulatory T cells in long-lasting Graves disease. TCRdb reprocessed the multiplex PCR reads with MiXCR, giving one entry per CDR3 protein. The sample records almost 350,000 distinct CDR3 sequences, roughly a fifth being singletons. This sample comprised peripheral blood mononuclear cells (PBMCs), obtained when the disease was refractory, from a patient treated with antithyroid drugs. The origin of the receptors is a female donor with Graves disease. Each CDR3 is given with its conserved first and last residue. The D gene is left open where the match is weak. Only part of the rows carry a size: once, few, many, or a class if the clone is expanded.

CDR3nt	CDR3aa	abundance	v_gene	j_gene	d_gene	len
TGTGCCAGCAGTGCTTTTTCACAGGGGCGGGGTACTGAAGCTTTCTTT	CASSAFSQGRGTEAFF	NA	TRBV25-1	TRBJ1-1	TRBD1	16
TGCAGCGTTGTAATGGCGGGACCTCTGGAGACCCAGTACTTC	CSVVMAGPLETQYF	many	TRBV29-1	TRBJ2-5	NA	14
TGTGCCAGCAGTTTTCCGGGATCGCCTAACAATGAGCAGTTCTTC	CASSFPGSPNNEQFF	once	TRBV12-3/TRBV12-4	TRBJ2-1	NA	15
TGTGCCAGCAGCTTAGTGGGACTGAACTACGAGCAGTACTTC	CASSLVGLNYEQYF	many	TRBV7-9	TRBJ2-7	NA	14
TGTGCCAGCTCATCAGACAGGGCCGAGACCCAGTACTTC	CASSSDRAETQYF	many	TRBV18	TRBJ2-5	TRBD1	13
TGTGCCAGCAGTGCTGGGGAAGAGACCCAGTACTTC	CASSAGEETQYF	many	TRBV2	TRBJ2-5	NA	12
TGTGCCAGCAGTGAACAGGGACCCTATAATTCACCCCTCCACTTT	CASSEQGPYNSPLHF	many	TRBV2	TRBJ1-6	NA	15
TGTGCCAGCAGCTTATCACTAGCGGGGGACTACGAGCAGTACTTC	CASSLSLAGDYEQYF	many	TRBV11-2	TRBJ2-7	TRBD2	15
TGTGCCAGCAGCTTAGGGGAGGGTTCGTCCTACGAGCAGTACTTC	CASSLGEGSSYEQYF	many	TRBV5-1	TRBJ2-7	TRBD2	15
TGCGCCAGCAGTCACAGGGCCATGAACACTGAAGCTTTCTTT	CASSHRAMNTEAFF	NA	TRBV10-2	TRBJ1-1	NA	14
TGTGCCGGAAGGACAACAGCTGGAAACACCATATATTTT	CAGRTTAGNTIYF	NA	TRBV6-1	TRBJ1-3	NA	13
TGTGCCAGCAGCTTAGAATATGGACAGGGTGCCACTGAAGCTTTCTTT	CASSLEYGQGATEAFF	NA	TRBV7-2	TRBJ1-1	TRBD1	16
TGTGCCAGCAGTCGGGTCTTTGAAGCTTTCTTT	CASSRVFEAFF	many	TRBV2	TRBJ1-1	NA	11
TGTGCCAGCAGTGACTGGGGACGTCGGTTGAACACTGAAGCTTTCTTT	CASSDWGRRLNTEAFF	many	TRBV11-2	TRBJ1-1	NA	16
TGTGCCAGCAGCCTGTGGGCGGGGGGGCAAGAGACCCAGTACTTC	CASSLWAGGQETQYF	many	TRBV11-2	TRBJ2-5	TRBD2	15
TGTGCCAGCAGGCCGGGACTCGAATACAATGAGCAGTTCTTC	CASRPGLEYNEQFF	NA	TRBV12-3/TRBV12-4	TRBJ2-1	NA	14
TGCGCCAGCAGCTTGGCTCCCACACCGCCGCAAGAGACCCAGTACTTC	CASSLAPTPPQETQYF	few	TRBV5-1	TRBJ2-5	NA	16
TGTGCCAGCAGCTCCCGGGAGAACTATGGCTACACCTTC	CASSSRENYGYTF	many	TRBV7-2	TRBJ1-2	NA	13
TGTGCCAGCAGCGTAGGTTCTTCCAACACCGGGGAGCTGTTTTTT	CASSVGSSNTGELFF	few	TRBV9	TRBJ2-2	NA	15
TGTGCCAGCAGCTTCAGGAGGGTTCTCGAGCAGTACTTC	CASSFRRVLEQYF	few	TRBV7-8	TRBJ2-7	NA	13
TGCGCCAGCAGCTTGGGGGGCGGACAGGGCGAGCAGTACTTC	CASSLGGGQGEQYF	NA	TRBV5-1	TRBJ2-7	TRBD1	14
TGTGCCAGCAGTTCCACAGCAGGGTTTGGGCAGCCCCAGCATTTT	CASSSTAGFGQPQHF	many	TRBV6-2/TRBV6-3	TRBJ1-5	NA	15
TGCAGCGTTGGAGCTAGCGGGAGTGATCGGGAGACCCAGTACTTC	CSVGASGSDRETQYF	few	TRBV29-1	TRBJ2-5	TRBD2	15
TGTGCCAGCAGCGAAGGACTAGCGGACACCTACGAGCAGTACTTC	CASSEGLADTYEQYF	NA	TRBV6-2/TRBV6-3	TRBJ2-7	TRBD2	15
TGTGCCAGCAAAATGGGGCGGGGTCCAGACCTGGGTACCTACGAGCAGTACTTC	CASKMGRGPDLGTYEQYF	many	TRBV11-2	TRBJ2-7	NA	18